A selection of T cell receptor beta chains follows, all from one sample in a study of T cell repertoires in cytomegalovirus infection. TCRdb redid the calling of the reads with MiXCR, one entry per CDR3 protein. The sample consists of about 310,000 distinct CDR3 sequences, 20% to 30% of them appearing once. No antigens are known for them. The specimen comprised cultured PBMCs, sampled from culture after CMV antigen stimulation. The receptor source for this set is a human donor in good health (CMV status not recorded). Some clones in this sample may be carry-over from other donors' samples. Each CDR3 is given with its conserved first and last residue.

>TRBV7-9|TRBJ2-7
CASSFDRGVDEQYF
>TRBV20-1|TRBJ2-1
CSARSPARGYNEQFF
>TRBV19|TRBJ1-1
CASSNPDRANTEAFF
>TRBV27|TRBJ2-4
CASGPHAKNIQYF
>TRBV2|TRBJ2-2
CASSEAVTGELFF
>TRBV7-2|TRBJ2-3
CASSPRDSPTQYF
>TRBV7-2|TRBJ2-2
CASNPPRLAGAGELFF
>TRBV9|TRBJ2-1
CASSPKDRVGAYNEQFF
>TRBV3-1|TRBJ2-6
CASTPGGAGANVLTF
>TRBV19|TRBJ2-1
CASSIVGMSSYNEQFF
>TRBV6-2/TRBV6-3|TRBJ2-2
CASSINTGELFF
>TRBV19|TRBJ2-2
CASSSRAGELFF
>TRBV6-2/TRBV6-3|TRBJ2-2
CASSYWQGTSGLANTGELFF
>TRBV6-5|TRBJ2-3
CASSYGPTNPTQYF
>TRBV7-2|TRBJ2-1
CASSLAYRRVTYNEQFF
>TRBV12-3/TRBV12-4|TRBJ2-1
CASSPTSFGQFF
>TRBV6-5|TRBJ1-4
CASSYSTGRGEKLFF
>TRBV11-2|TRBJ2-2
CASSLGLHQKAGELFF
>TRBV11-2|TRBJ2-3
CASSAIRDSLFADTQYF
>TRBV6-2/TRBV6-3|TRBJ1-2
CASTSGQLSYGYTF
>TRBV20-1|TRBJ2-1
CSANLANNEQFF
>TRBV5-4|TRBJ2-2
CASSGPTAGTGELFF
>TRBV7-2|TRBJ1-3
CASSLAQGDPSGNTIYF
>TRBV12-5|TRBJ2-1
CASGSSGQPYHNEQFF
>TRBV5-4|TRBJ2-3
CASSDASGGQSTDTQYF
>TRBV6-6|TRBJ1-3
CASISPQRIGNTIYF
>TRBV19|TRBJ1-1
CASKESGAWLF
>TRBV28|TRBJ2-7
CASSTTGTGNYEQYF
>TRBV7-2|TRBJ1-5
CASSEDRPNQPQHF
>TRBV27|TRBJ2-1
CASSLYTDGIEQFF
>TRBV7-2|TRBJ1-4
CASSPAYLGGLFF
>TRBV5-4|TRBJ2-5
CASSLQGSEETQYF
>TRBV28|TRBJ2-1
CATSGTSSFRSSYNEQFF
>TRBV28|TRBJ2-7
CASSFWAVEGDEQYF
>TRBV7-3|TRBJ2-3
CASSLSGRGTDTQYF
>TRBV6-1|TRBJ2-3
CASRSSSGGPDTQYF
>TRBV19|TRBJ2-6
CASRAWSSGANVLTF
>TRBV4-3|TRBJ2-1
CASSQDLRTDNEQFF
>TRBV12-3/TRBV12-4|TRBJ2-3
CASSLGLVDTQYF
>TRBV27|TRBJ2-3
CASSFSQRGPTDTQYF
>TRBV2|TRBJ2-3
CASSTPLGSSTDTQYF
>TRBV29-1|TRBJ1-2
CSAPGQGVYGYTF
>TRBV5-1|TRBJ1-1
CASSKGALGQGMNTEAFF
>TRBV7-6|TRBJ2-2
CASSPGHTTGELFF
>TRBV29-1|TRBJ2-7
CSVGDRGREQYF
>TRBV7-9|TRBJ2-5
CASSLLRSQETQYF
>TRBV28|TRBJ2-5
CASSPRTGGRETQYF
>TRBV3-1|TRBJ2-5
CASGTSGRGVHF
>TRBV7-2|TRBJ2-1
CASSLGQGLYNEQFF
>TRBV5-8|TRBJ2-1
CASTLAAPGVNEQFF
>TRBV28|TRBJ2-1
CASRTPLDEQFF
>TRBV28|TRBJ2-3
CASSFGGADTQYF
>TRBV11-2|TRBJ2-5
CASSLVTGGSVETQYF
>TRBV6-5|TRBJ2-7
CASSYRALAYEQYF
>TRBV7-2|TRBJ2-2
CASSPKWQGGTGELFF
>TRBV11-3|TRBJ1-2
CASGRNGPNYGYTF
>TRBV7-6|TRBJ2-3
CASSLMLAGADTQYF